This T cell receptor beta chain is from a study of T cells in Graves' hyperthyroidism and ophthalmopathy. From germline, CDR1 is ENHRY and CDR2 SYGVKD. Trimming removed 5 bases at V and 4 bases at J, with 9 bases between. CDR3 length: 13 residues. Notes on this clonotype: Its target is not known.

Any patient presenting with uncontrolled infection, other autoimmune disease, pregnancy or lactation was left out. Isolation of PBMCs was performed on 10 ml fresh peripheral blood. RNA transcripts served as the template for amplifying TCR beta CDR3 regions. HTBI primers were used for first-round RT-PCR of the TCR CDR3. TCRdb recomputed calls from the multiplex PCR reads with MiXCR, one row per CDR3 protein. Among under 400,000 distinct CDR3 sequences, 25% were seen once, and the ten largest hold roughly 70%. Study-level findings and limits: From stable hyperthyroidism, ophthalmopathy was set apart by a 13 V-J model. Most thyroid-expanded clonotypes above 0.001 were also found in blood.

The sample consisted of blood. The V and J genes are TRBV10-3 and TRBJ1-5; D remains unclear. The TCR was taken from a man aged 50-59 years with Graves' hyperthyroidism. The CDR3 protein is CAISNTENQPQHF. CDR3 nucleotide sequence: TGTGCCATCAGTAATACAGAGAATCAGCCCCAGCATTTT.